The subject of this entry is one T cell receptor (beta chain). The CDR3 runs to 14 residues. After removal of 2 bases from V and 4 bases from J, the junction contained 4 bases not matched to a gene. CDR1 is SGHDT and CDR2 is YYEEEE in the germline V gene. This record belongs to a study of T-cell memory formation after mild COVID-19. Libraries for TCRalpha and TCRbeta carried sample barcodes and unique molecular identifiers via 5'RACE. TCRdb independently ran MiXCR on the 5' RACE reads; one entry per CDR3 protein. The table lists about 410,000 distinct CDR3 sequences, 18% of them singletons. The chain is built from TRBV5-6 and TRBJ2-3; 7 nucleotides line up with TRBD2. The clonotype comes from a man aged 18 to 30 who had mild COVID-19 (a few samples of this study predate the infection). Cell type and time point are not known. Sequencing input: PBMCs or a T cell subset sorted from them (not recorded which). The CDR3 sequence: CASSLLARADTQYF. The CDR3 nucleotides are TGTGCCAGCAGCTTACTAGCGAGGGCAGATACGCAGTATTTT.